One sample yielded the 15 T cell receptor beta chains listed below, sequenced in a study of T-cell reconstitution after alpha-beta-depleted transplantation in children. TCRbeta library preparation incorporated unique molecular identifiers. MiXCR, applied by TCRdb to the PCR reads, yields one record per CDR3 protein. Of approximately 110,000 distinct CDR3 sequences listed, around 23% were seen once; the top ten hold roughly 10%. Specimen: PBMCs, mostly from graft donor cells, collected 180 days after TCRalphabeta/CD19-depleted stem cell transplant. The receptors come from a male patient under 10 years old who had a stem cell transplant for chronic granulomatous disease, so the T cells may come from the graft donor.

This clonotype has ten or more counts. The rearrangement links TRBV7-2 to TRBJ2-7; D unclear. Germline V gene lookup returns CDR1 SGHTA and CDR2 FQGNSA. V shed 0 bases and J shed 5 bases, with 8 bases lying between them. The CDR3 has 13 amino acids. CDR3 in DNA: TGTGCCAGCAGCTTAGCATTCGTGGACGAGCAGTACTTC. It translates to CASSLAFVDEQYF.

This chain uses TRBV20-1 with TRBJ1-4; TRBD1 aligns across 8 bases. Germline loops: CDR1 DFQATT, CDR2 SNEGSKA (reference sequence). J lost 3 bases, V lost 1 base, and 7 bases had no gene match. The CDR3 contains 16 residues. CDR3 amino acids: CSARVPGGRANEKLFF. In DNA, the CDR3 is TGCAGTGCTAGAGTCCCAGGGGGCCGTGCTAATGAAAAACTGTTTTTT.

At least ten counts were recorded for this clonotype. The chain recombines TRBV20-1 with TRBJ2-1; D not certain. V was pared by 0 bases and J by 7 bases, with 13 bases between. The CDR3 is made up of 14 amino acids. Germline V gives CDR1 DFQATT, CDR2 SNEGSKA (reference sequence). Here the CDR3 reads CSARDLFSSNEQFF. CDR3 nucleotide sequence: TGCAGTGCTAGAGATCTCTTTTCCTCGAATGAGCAGTTCTTC.

This clonotype occurred a few times. This CDR3 reads CASSQTHGTSGRVNEQFF. In DNA form, the CDR3 reads TGCGCCAGCAGCCAAACACACGGGACTAGCGGGAGGGTCAATGAGCAGTTCTTC. V and J are TRBV4-3 and TRBJ2-1, with 16 nucleotides matching TRBD2. The J segment lost 6 bases and the V segment lost 2 bases, leaving 7 bases of the junction unmatched. There are 18 residues in the CDR3. Per germline, CDR1 LGHNA and CDR2 YSLEER.

The genes are TRBV28 and TRBJ2-1; 7 bases fit TRBD1. Trimming at V came to 7 bases and at J to 4 bases, leaving 10 bases not matched to a gene. This CDR3 is built from 15 residues. Germline V gene data show CDR1 as MDHEN and CDR2 as SYDVKM. CDR3 sequence reads: CASTVGTEWYNEQFF. The CDR3 coding sequence is TGTGCCAGCACCGTTGGGACAGAATGGTACAATGAGCAGTTCTTC.

This clonotype has only a few counts. V is TRBV5-6 and J is TRBJ1-1, with D possibly matching TRBD1 (6 bases). Trimming shortened V by 1 base and J by 3 bases, and 13 bases separated the two germline ends. CDR1 and CDR2 from the germline V gene are SGHDT and YYEEEE. The CDR3 is 15 amino acids. The CDR3 spells CASSLNTGWDTEAFF. The CDR3 bases are TGTGCCAGCAGCTTGAATACAGGGTGGGACACTGAAGCTTTCTTT.

This clonotype has at least ten counts. This chain joins TRBV5-6 and TRBJ2-7; 10 positions agree with TRBD1. The CDR3 runs 15 residues. J lost 3 bases, V lost 1 base, and 4 bases had no gene match. Germline assignment: CDR1 SGHDT and CDR2 YYEEEE. DNA of the CDR3: TGTGCCAGCAGCTTGTTGGGACAGGGGATCTACGAGCAGTACTTC. As protein: CASSLLGQGIYEQYF.

This clonotype was counted many times. This rearrangement joins TRBV29-1 to TRBJ2-3, with 8 bases matching TRBD2. Per germline, CDR1 SQVTM and CDR2 ANQGSEA. Unmatched junction bases numbered 8, after V lost 2 bases and J lost 4 bases. The CDR3 runs 15 residues. The CDR3 is CSVEQPSGRPDTQYF. CDR3 bases: TGCAGCGTTGAACAGCCAAGCGGGAGACCAGATACGCAGTATTTT.

The rearrangement links TRBV29-1 to TRBJ2-2; no reliable D call. V lost 4 bases to trimming and J lost 5 bases, with 8 bases between them. The CDR3 contains 12 residues. Per the germline V gene, CDR1 is SQVTM and CDR2 is ANQGSEA. The CDR3 loop is CSVGPTTGELFF. For the CDR3, the DNA is TGCAGCGTTGGGCCCACGACCGGGGAGCTGTTTTTT.

This clonotype was detected ten times or more. The chain has TRBV30 and TRBJ2-4, with D uncertain. CDR1 is GTSNPN, CDR2 SVGIG, per germline (reference sequence). Trimming took 4 bases from V and 2 from J, leaving 9 bases between them. The CDR3 runs to 13 residues. The CDR3 sequence is CAWISSSKNIQYF. Here the CDR3 DNA reads TGTGCCTGGATATCTTCTTCCAAAAACATTCAGTACTTC.

The sample holds many counts of this clonotype. This sequence joins TRBV12-3 or TRBV12-4 and TRBJ2-1; D possibly corresponds to TRBD1 (5 bases). CDR3 length: 16 amino acids. The germline V and J ends were trimmed by 2 bases and 2 bases, with 13 bases remaining between them. The CDR3 spells CASSLKGQKPYNEQFF. In nucleotides, the CDR3 is TGTGCCAGCAGTTTAAAGGGGCAGAAACCCTACAATGAGCAGTTCTTC.

The rearrangement links TRBV20-1 to TRBJ2-7, with 9 bases fitting TRBD1. The CDR3 spans 14 residues. Looked up from germline, CDR1 is DFQATT and CDR2 is SNEGSKA (reference sequence). V gave up 3 bases and J gave up 7 bases; unmatched junction bases: 10. DNA for the CDR3: TGCAGTGCTAGCCGGGACAGGGTTCTGGGTGAGCAGTACTTC. Its translation is CSASRDRVLGEQYF.

This clonotype was seen repeatedly, ten times or more. The CDR3 sequence: CASSLQGVGLETQYF. The CDR3 DNA sequence: TGTGCCAGCAGTCTGCAGGGGGTAGGGTTGGAGACCCAGTACTTC. The chain carries TRBV27 and TRBJ2-5, with 7 positions matching TRBD1. The CDR3 runs 15 residues. Per the germline V gene, CDR1 is MNHEY and CDR2 is SMNVEV (reference sequence). J was trimmed by 5 bases and V by 5 bases; bases with no gene match: 11.

The chain recombines TRBV29-1 with TRBJ2-7; 11 bases are a match to TRBD2. V shed 6 bases, J shed 2 bases, and the junction held 6 bases outside the gene matches. The CDR3 is 14 residues long. The germline gives CDR1 SQVTM, CDR2 ANQGSEA. The CDR3 loop is CSVLAGGKTYEQYF. The CDR3, as DNA: TGCAGCGTGCTAGCGGGAGGCAAGACCTACGAGCAGTACTTC.

The chain's CDR3 is CASSMGLAVNTGELFF. The CDR3 bases are TGTGCCAGCAGCATGGGACTAGCGGTTAACACCGGGGAGCTGTTTTTT. The V and J genes are TRBV7-2 and TRBJ2-2; TRBD2 matches at 11 bases. Trimming took 5 bases from V and 2 from J; bases not matched to a gene: 4. There are 16 residues in the CDR3. Germline CDR1 is SGHTA and CDR2 is FQGNSA.